Below are 12 T cell receptor beta chains sequenced from a single sample in a study of blood T cells in healthy people across ages. For the second PCR, which ran for roughly 7 to 11 cycles, a sample-barcoded 5' primer and a J-beta primer mix were used. Using its own MiXCR run on the 5' RACE reads, TCRdb lists one record per CDR3 protein. The repertoire consists of 1.5 million to 2 million distinct CDR3 sequences, with 28% occurring once and the leading ten covering around 7.7%. The sample taken for sequencing was blood. These receptors all come from a woman aged 25 to 39 in good health.

In the case of this clonotype: The junction differs from germline at one of its ends, possibly a read error. The chain uses TRBV20-1 and TRBJ2-5; D assignment may be TRBD1 or TRBD2 (5 bases each). The length of the CDR3 is 12 residues. Germline V CDR1 and CDR2: DFQATT, SNEGSKA (reference sequence). The CDR3 DNA sequence: TGCGGTGCTGGGACCCCTAGAGAGACCCAGTACTTC. It translates to CGAGTPRETQYF.

The chain links TRBV2 to TRBJ2-3; 15 bases line up with TRBD2. Germline CDR1 SNHLY, CDR2 FYNNEI. The CDR3 runs 18 residues. V dropped 7 bases and J dropped 2; count of bases not matched to a gene: 10. The CDR3 sequence is CASNRGLAGGTSTDTQYF. As DNA, the CDR3 is TGTGCCAGCAACAGGGGACTAGCGGGAGGTACCTCCACAGATACGCAGTATTTT.

This clonotype appeared many times. This chain connects TRBV4-3 to TRBJ2-7; maybe TRBD2 (5 bases). V lost 5 bases and J 6 bases, leaving 11 bases between the germline ends. This CDR3 has 12 amino acids. Germline CDR1 and CDR2: LGHNA and YSLEER. CDR3 bases: TGCGCCAGCAGCAATAGCGCGTTCGAGCAGTACTTC. This sequence encodes CASSNSAFEQYF.

The chain recombines TRBV6-5 with TRBJ2-1; TRBD2 agrees at 8 bases. The CDR3 consists of 15 residues. With 5 bases clipped from V and 7 bases from J, the junction kept 10 bases outside the gene matches. CDR1 is MNHEY, CDR2 SVGAGI, per germline. The DNA for the CDR3 is TGTGCCAGCAGTAAATCGGCGGGAGGTACGAATGAGCAGTTCTTC. As protein: CASSKSAGGTNEQFF.

This chain connects TRBV27 to TRBJ2-7; 7 nucleotides align to TRBD1. Germline-derived CDR1 and CDR2 are MNHEY and SMNVEV (reference sequence). The CDR3 runs 14 residues. Trimming at V came to 5 bases and at J to 5 bases, leaving 9 bases not matched to a gene. The CDR3 here is CASSARLTGDEQYF. CDR3 bases: TGTGCCAGCAGTGCTAGACTCACAGGGGACGAGCAGTACTTC.

There are a few counts of this clonotype. This sequence may be a read error, since a much larger clone differs from it by one base. V and J are TRBV7-9 and TRBJ2-5; 7 nucleotides line up with TRBD2. Germline V lookup: CDR1 SEHNR, CDR2 FQNEAQ (reference sequence). The CDR3 length is 16 residues. The V and J ends lost 5 bases and 3 bases, in that order; junction bases with no gene match: 12. The CDR3 DNA reads TGTGCCAGCAGCCTCGGACGAGCGGGGACCGAAGAGACCCAGTACTTC. Protein: CASSLGRAGTEETQYF.

This clonotype was found once. The chain employs TRBV19 and TRBJ1-4; 7 bases fit TRBD1. Germline V gene lookup returns CDR1 LNHDA and CDR2 SQIVND (reference sequence). V lost 6 bases to trimming and J lost 8 bases; unmatched junction nucleotides: 9. This CDR3 comprises 14 residues. DNA of the CDR3: TGTGCCAGTAGCTACCAGGGGGACGGCGAAAAACTGTTTTTT. This sequence encodes CASSYQGDGEKLFF.

This clonotype was recorded a few times. V gene TRBV2 combines with J gene TRBJ2-1, with unresolved D. The CDR3 has 13 amino acids. CDR1 is SNHLY and CDR2 is FYNNEI in the germline V gene. V lost 8 bases and J 7 bases, leaving 15 bases between the germline ends. The CDR3 DNA sequence: TGTGCCAGCTATTATGGGCTACAAAATGAGCAGTTCTTC. Translating gives CASYYGLQNEQFF.

As for this clonotype: This could be a read error, since a much larger clone is one nucleotide away. The V and J genes are TRBV2 and TRBJ1-5; D is ambiguous. CDR1 and CDR2 from the germline V gene are SNHLY and FYNNEI. This CDR3 region has 14 residues. The CDR3 DNA reads as TGTGCCGGCAGTGATCGCGGTAGCAATCAGCCCCAGCATTTT. Translating it yields CAGSDRGSNQPQHF.

This clonotype was counted at least ten times. J is TRBJ2-5 and V is TRBV7-2; 10 bases line up with TRBD2. CDR3 length: 19 residues. Germline lookup yields CDR1 SGHTA and CDR2 FQGNSA. The junction had 18 bases not matched to a gene; V was cut back by 5 bases and J by 3 bases. The CDR3 sequence: CASSRGLADTYGKKETQYF. The CDR3 nucleotides read TGTGCCAGCAGCCGCGGACTAGCGGACACTTACGGGAAAAAAGAGACCCAGTACTTC.

Worth noting for this clonotype: A much larger clonotype is one base distant, so this may be a read error. V usage is TRBV29-1 and J usage is TRBJ2-1; TRBD1 is a possible D gene (5 bases). The length of the CDR3 is 11 residues. Germline V gene lookup returns CDR1 SQVTM and CDR2 ANQGSEA. Trimming took off 8 bases at V and 6 bases at J, with 11 bases between the two ends. This CDR3 reads CSLRQFNEQFF. The CDR3 coding sequence is TGCAGCTTAAGACAGTTCAATGAGCAGTTCTTC.

V is TRBV2 and J is TRBJ2-5, with D hard to call. The CDR3 contains 14 residues. Looked up from germline, CDR1 is SNHLY and CDR2 is FYNNEI. The V gene lost 5 bases and the J gene lost 11 bases, with 21 bases spanning the gap. CDR3 in DNA: TGTGCCAGCAGTCTAGAGAAAGCCTACAATGAGCAGTACTTC. It encodes CASSLEKAYNEQYF.